These 30 T cell receptor beta chains originate from one sample sequenced in a study of T-cell memory formation after mild COVID-19. TCRdb itself ran the 5' RACE reads through MiXCR, one entry per CDR3 protein. This sample carries fewer than 700,000 distinct CDR3 sequences, roughly 22% of them seen once, and the ten largest clones take approximately 8%. Input material: PBMCs or a T cell subset sorted from them (not recorded which). The source of these receptors is an adult woman who had mild COVID-19 (a few samples of this study predate the infection). Cell type and time point are not known.

This clonotype was picked up a small number of times. CDR3: CASSLPRLGFKETQYF. The CDR3 coding sequence is TGTGCCAGCAGCCTGCCCCGGCTAGGATTCAAAGAGACCCAGTACTTC. The chain links TRBV3-1 to TRBJ2-5; D gene ambiguous. The ends were cut back, 4 bases at V and 3 bases at J, with 18 bases in the middle. Germline V gene data show CDR1 as LGHDT and CDR2 as YNNKEL (reference sequence). CDR3 length: 16 amino acids.

This clonotype appeared a few times. The chain is built from TRBV18 and TRBJ2-7, with 11 bases matching TRBD2. V shed 6 bases, J shed 2 bases, and the junction held 6 bases outside the gene matches. The length of the CDR3 is 15 residues. Per the germline V gene, CDR1 is KGHSH and CDR2 is LQKENI. The CDR3, as DNA: TGTGCCAGCTCGCCTAGCGGGGGGCCTCCCTACGAGCAGTACTTC. It yields the protein CASSPSGGPPYEQYF.

The chain links TRBV9 to TRBJ2-7; TRBD2 matches 9 bases. The trim removed 2 bases at V and 2 bases at J, leaving 8 bases unmatched. The CDR3 is 16 amino acids. Germline V lookup: CDR1 SGDLS, CDR2 YYNGEE. The CDR3 spells CASSVSGSAKAYEQYF. The CDR3 nucleotides read TGTGCCAGCAGCGTTAGCGGGAGCGCTAAGGCCTACGAGCAGTACTTC.

The V gene is TRBV12-3 or TRBV12-4, the J gene TRBJ1-1, with D possibly TRBD1 on 6 matching bases. Trimming removed 6 bases from V and 1 base from J, with 21 bases in between. This CDR3 is 17 amino acids long. DNA for the CDR3: TGTGCCAGCAGCCGCCCGGCTGGGCAGGGGCCGAACACTGAAGCTTTCTTT. Translating it yields CASSRPAGQGPNTEAFF.

This clonotype was observed at least ten times. This chain uses TRBV5-1 with TRBJ2-3, with D possibly TRBD1 on 6 matching bases. Looked up from germline, CDR1 is SGHRS and CDR2 is YFSETQ. Between the trimmed V and J ends, which lost 1 base and 5 bases, there was a span of 14 bases. The CDR3 length is 15 residues. CDR3 protein: CASSLHWVTGDTQYF. In DNA, the CDR3 is TGCGCCAGCAGCTTGCATTGGGTGACAGGAGATACGCAGTATTTT.

V is TRBV14 and J is TRBJ2-7; D unresolved. The germline V gene encodes CDR1 SGHDN and CDR2 FVKESK. V lost 2 bases to trimming and J lost 2 bases, with 4 bases between them. This CDR3 comprises 12 residues. The CDR3 sequence: CASSQLTYEQYF. The CDR3 bases are TGTGCCAGCAGCCAACTCACCTACGAGCAGTACTTC.

This chain connects TRBV20-1 to TRBJ1-2; D gene unclear. The V and J ends lost 0 bases and 3 bases respectively, with 14 bases between them. This CDR3 has 15 residues. Germline values: CDR1 DFQATT, CDR2 SNEGSKA (reference sequence). The CDR3 DNA follows: TGCAGTGCTAGAGATCATCGTGGCGCCTACTATGGCTACACCTTC. It specifies CSARDHRGAYYGYTF.

The chain employs TRBV2 and TRBJ2-5, with D maybe TRBD2 (6 bases). The CDR3 sequence is 11 residues long. Between the trimmed V and J ends, which lost 4 bases and 12 bases, there was a span of 12 bases. Germline V gene data show CDR1 as SNHLY and CDR2 as FYNNEI. CDR3 nucleotide sequence: TGTGCCAGCAGTGGTCTAGCGAAGGAGTACTTC. It yields the protein CASSGLAKEYF.

This clonotype occurred a few times. The V call is TRBV19, the J call TRBJ1-2; D gene uncertain. There are 15 residues in the CDR3. Germline values: CDR1 LNHDA, CDR2 SQIVND (reference sequence). Trimming stripped 4 bases from V and 0 bases from J, with 12 bases between. The CDR3 loop reads CASSTIAETNYGYTF. The DNA of the CDR3 is TGTGCCAGTAGTACTATCGCGGAAACTAACTATGGCTACACCTTC.

This clonotype was seen more than once but under ten times. The V call is TRBV30, the J call TRBJ2-1, with D perhaps being TRBD1 or TRBD2 (6 bases each). CDR1 is GTSNPN and CDR2 is SVGIG in the germline V gene (reference sequence). The V end was cut by 0 bases, the J end by 6 bases, with 9 bases between. This CDR3 is 13 amino acids long. CDR3 sequence (DNA): TGTGCCTGGAGTGTTGGGGGGCCCAATGAGCAGTTCTTC. Protein product: CAWSVGGPNEQFF.

V gene TRBV7-9 combines with J gene TRBJ2-7, with D possibly TRBD2 on 5 matching bases. This CDR3 comprises 13 residues. With 1 base removed from V and 8 bases from J, the gap between germline ends came to 12 bases. Germline lookup yields CDR1 SEHNR and CDR2 FQNEAQ (reference sequence). The CDR3 DNA is TGTGCCAGCAGCTTAGGAACGGAGGTCAAGCAGTACTTC. Translated: CASSLGTEVKQYF.

The gene calls are TRBV7-9 and TRBJ2-1; weak D call: TRBD2 (5 bases). The germline gives CDR1 SEHNR, CDR2 FQNEAQ (reference sequence). This CDR3 spans 14 amino acids. V was clipped by 2 bases and J by 7 bases, with 12 bases between them. The CDR3 spells CASSLSPSMNEQFF. The DNA for the CDR3 is TGTGCCAGCAGCTTAAGTCCTAGCATGAATGAGCAGTTCTTC. Using reference TRBV7-9 and TRBJ2-1 for the parts outside the CDR3, the full variable domain is DTGVSQNPRHKITKRGQNVTFRCDPISEHNRLYWYRQTLGQGPEFLTYFQNEAQLEKSRLLSDRFSAERPKGSFSTLEIQRTEQGDSAMYLCASSLSPSMNEQFFGPGTRLTVL.

This clonotype showed up just a few times. CDR3 residues: CASSQVLAVRNTEAFF. CDR3 coding DNA: TGTGCCAGCAGCCAAGTATTAGCCGTGAGGAACACTGAAGCTTTCTTT. This chain connects TRBV3-1 to TRBJ1-1; D is undetermined. Germline values: CDR1 LGHDT, CDR2 YNNKEL (reference sequence). The CDR3 consists of 16 residues. Trimming took 1 base from V and 1 from J, leaving 13 bases between them.

The rearrangement uses TRBV20-1 and TRBJ2-5, with TRBD2 matching over 8 bases. Germline loops: CDR1 DFQATT, CDR2 SNEGSKA (reference sequence). The CDR3 covers 13 residues. The CDR3 loop is CNREGGWQETQYF. CDR3 nucleotides: TGCAACCGGGAGGGAGGGTGGCAAGAGACCCAGTACTTC.

This clonotype was recorded at least ten times. This sequence joins TRBV7-3 and TRBJ2-1, with 9 bases that match TRBD2. The junction had 4 bases not matched to a gene; V was cut back by 2 bases and J by 5 bases. This CDR3 comprises 15 residues. Per the germline V gene, CDR1 is SGHTA and CDR2 is FQGTGA. In DNA form, the CDR3 reads TGTGCCAGCAGCTTAGCGGGAGGGCCGGACAATGAGCAGTTCTTC. Its translation: CASSLAGGPDNEQFF.

This sequence joins TRBV7-6 and TRBJ2-1; either TRBD1 or TRBD2 may fit D (6 bases each). Germline V gene data show CDR1 as SGHVS and CDR2 as FNYEAQ. This CDR3 contains 15 residues. V dropped 3 bases and J dropped 9 bases, with 18 bases sitting between them. As DNA, the CDR3 is TGTGCCAGCAGCTTTGAGTGGGGGCGGGGAGGTGAGCAGTTCTTC. This codes for CASSFEWGRGGEQFF. Based on the CDR3 plus reference TRBV7-6 and TRBJ2-1, the full variable domain is GAGVSQSPRYKVTKRGQDVALRCDPISGHVSLYWYRQALGQGPEFLTYFNYEAQQDKSGLPNDRFSAERPEGSISTLTIQRTEQRDSAMYRCASSFEWGRGGEQFFGPGTRLTVL.

The chain is built from TRBV9 and TRBJ1-2, with TRBD1 identical over 9 bases. Looked up from germline, CDR1 is SGDLS and CDR2 is YYNGEE. V lost 3 bases to trimming and J lost 2 bases; unmatched junction nucleotides: 11. CDR3 length: 17 amino acids. This CDR3 is CASSASTGGTFNYGYTF. For the CDR3, the DNA is TGTGCCAGCAGCGCCTCAACAGGGGGCACCTTCAACTATGGCTACACCTTC.

This clonotype was seen many times. The chain couples TRBV27 to TRBJ2-1, with 7 positions matching TRBD2. Per germline, CDR1 MNHEY and CDR2 SMNVEV (reference sequence). The CDR3 covers 16 residues. With 0 bases clipped from V and 1 base from J, the junction kept 3 bases outside the gene matches. CDR3 DNA: TGTGCCAGCAGTTTATCGTGGGGGGGGTCCTACAATGAGCAGTTCTTC. Translating gives CASSLSWGGSYNEQFF.

This clonotype was seen at least ten times. The chain joins TRBV5-1 to TRBJ2-5; a weak D match, TRBD2 (6 bases). The CDR3 is made up of 13 amino acids. Trimming took off 2 bases at V and 4 bases at J, with 9 bases between the two ends. From germline, CDR1 is SGHRS and CDR2 YFSETQ. The CDR3 region is CASSLGGAETQYF. The CDR3 nucleotides are TGCGCCAGCAGCTTAGGAGGGGCAGAGACCCAGTACTTC.

J is TRBJ2-3 and V is TRBV24-1; D gene unclear. Trimming cost V 1 base and J 8 bases, with 12 bases left between them. Germline assignment: CDR1 KGHDR and CDR2 SFDVKD. The CDR3 spans 14 residues. CDR3 sequence: CATSDFGSDVTQYF. Written as DNA, the CDR3 is TGTGCCACCAGTGATTTTGGTTCGGACGTTACGCAGTATTTT.

The chain recombines TRBV20-1 with TRBJ2-7, with D perhaps TRBD1 or TRBD2 (5 bases each). Germline loops: CDR1 DFQATT, CDR2 SNEGSKA (reference sequence). The CDR3 is 12 amino acids. The V gene lost 3 bases and the J gene lost 6 bases, with 12 bases spanning the gap. In DNA form, the CDR3 reads TGCAGTGCTAGGAGGGCGGACATCGAGCAGTACTTC. Amino acid sequence: CSARRADIEQYF.

In this sample, this clonotype turned up a few times. DNA for the CDR3: TGTGCCACCAGTGAATTCGACAGATTCAGCACAGATACGCAGTATTTT. This encodes CATSEFDRFSTDTQYF. The chain employs TRBV24-1 and TRBJ2-3, with D perhaps matching TRBD1 (5 bases). The CDR3 covers 16 residues. Germline lookup yields CDR1 KGHDR and CDR2 SFDVKD. V was trimmed by 4 bases and J by 0 bases, leaving 13 bases between them.

The J gene is TRBJ1-4, the V gene TRBV24-1; D gene uncertain. The CDR3 is made up of 13 amino acids. The germline V gene has CDR1 KGHDR and CDR2 SFDVKD. V gave up 1 base and J gave up 10 bases, with 9 bases separating them. The CDR3: CATSDFPGGKLFF. In nucleotides, the CDR3 is TGTGCCACCAGTGATTTTCCAGGAGGAAAACTGTTTTTT.

This clonotype was observed a few times. The V call is TRBV12-3 or TRBV12-4, the J call TRBJ2-3, with 9 bases aligning to TRBD1. V dropped 2 bases and J dropped 5; count of bases not matched to a gene: 5. CDR3 length equals 15 residues. The CDR3 here is CASSLPGQGRDTQYF. CDR3 coding DNA: TGTGCCAGCAGTTTACCGGGACAGGGCAGAGATACGCAGTATTTT.

The rearrangement uses TRBV7-9 and TRBJ2-1; D may be TRBD1 (6 bases). Germline V lookup: CDR1 SEHNR, CDR2 FQNEAQ (reference sequence). V was cut by 6 bases and J by 2 bases, with 11 bases left in between. The CDR3 contains 14 residues. CDR3 sequence (DNA): TGTGCCAGCAGAAGGGGGACCACCTACAATGAGCAGTTCTTC. Encoded protein: CASRRGTTYNEQFF.

As regards this clonotype: Germline and junction disagree at one end, which may indicate a read error. The gene calls are TRBV4-2 and TRBJ1-6, with D tentatively TRBD1 (5 bases). The CDR3 covers 14 residues. The V gene's germline CDR1 is LGHNA and CDR2 YNFKEQ. DNA for the CDR3: TGTGCCAGCAGACAAGATCTGGGGGTTTCACCCCTCCACTTT. Residues: CASRQDLGVSPLHF.

This clonotype occurred a few times. This chain uses TRBV10-3 with TRBJ2-1; 9 nucleotides match TRBD1. The germline gives CDR1 ENHRY, CDR2 SYGVKD. V was clipped by 0 bases and J by 10 bases; unmatched bases: 13. The CDR3 is 17 residues long. CDR3 sequence (DNA): TGTGCCATCAGTGAGTCGTTCTACGGGACAGGGCTAGGAGAGCAGTTCTTC. Translated, it gives CAISESFYGTGLGEQFF.

The table lists this clonotype with many counts. The rearrangement joins TRBV11-2 to TRBJ2-1, with 7 bases matching TRBD2. This CDR3 region has 16 residues. CDR1 is SGHAT and CDR2 is FQNNGV in the germline V gene. J lost 8 bases, V lost 5 bases, and 15 bases had no gene match. The CDR3 protein is CASSPALREERDEQFF. Here the CDR3 DNA reads TGTGCCAGCAGCCCTGCTCTTCGGGAGGAGCGGGATGAGCAGTTCTTC.

The chain joins TRBV27 to TRBJ2-7; 11 nucleotides align to TRBD1. CDR1 and CDR2 from the germline V gene are MNHEY and SMNVEV (reference sequence). Trimming at V came to 1 base and at J to 6 bases, leaving 5 bases not matched to a gene. CDR3 length equals 15 residues. The CDR3 sequence: CASSLLGQGVREQYF. Here the CDR3 DNA reads TGTGCCAGCAGTTTATTGGGACAGGGGGTCCGCGAGCAGTACTTC.

The rearrangement uses TRBV24-1 and TRBJ2-5; either TRBD1 or TRBD2 may fit D (5 bases each). V gave up 5 bases and J gave up 0 bases, with 9 bases separating them. The CDR3 has 14 residues. CDR1 KGHDR and CDR2 SFDVKD come from the germline V gene. The CDR3, as DNA: TGTGCCACCAGTGTTGGGGGTAACCAAGAGACCCAGTACTTC. As protein: CATSVGGNQETQYF.